The rows below give T cell receptor beta chains drawn from one sample of a study of cytomegalovirus exposure and HLA in healthy donors. TCRdb's copy holds only in-frame clones and misses some; the assay was immunoSEQ multiplex PCR. The sample lists about 180,000 clones; less than 85% were seen once. Specimen: PBMCs. Receptors originate from a young man in good health and CMV-seronegative. Both conserved end residues are trimmed from each CDR3.

>TRBV19|10|TRBJ2-2
ASSIGTGELF
>TRBV7-2|11|TRBJ1-1
ASNGGAYTEAF
>TRBV5-6|11|TRBJ1-1
ASSYKVNTEAF
>TRBV19|12|TRBJ2-5
ASSIGGSQETQY
>TRBV28|12|TRBJ2-7
ASRTSTIPYEQY
>TRBV6-1|9|TRBJ1-2
ASSRGGGYT
>TRBV19|10|TRBJ2-7
ASSISDRDQY
>TRBV4-3|14|TRBJ2-1
ASSQASGGSYNEQF
>TRBV7-9|14|TRBJ1-1
ASRQRTGGRNTEAF
>TRBV4-3|16|TRBJ2-5
ASSRRTSGRKDGETQY
>TRBV5-1|14|TRBJ1-2
ASSLEVGQINYGYT
>TRBV5-1|14|TRBJ2-2
ASSVSTSGGTGELF
>TRBV30|13|TRBJ2-5
AWGSGRDYSETQY
>TRBV5-1|14|TRBJ2-1
VSSFFLAGVGGEQF
>TRBV7-9|11|TRBJ1-2
SSSLANHIGYT
>TRBV19|18|TRBJ2-3
ASSTESQGTRTSSTDTQY
>TRBV27|13|TRBJ2-3
ASTASGGYTDTQY
>TRBV30|11|TRBJ2-4
AWTTSFKNIQY
>TRBV4-1|11|TRBJ1-1
ASSQAGGLEAF
>TRBV6-6|12|TRBJ2-7
ASSIKRESVEQY
>TRBV6-1|8|TRBJ2-3
ASSGGTQY
>TRBV7-9|16|TRBJ2-6
ASFYIGQALFTANVLT
>TRBV6-5|11|TRBJ2-7
ASSYSGLYEQY
>TRBV4-3|16|TRBJ2-1
ASSQDPSGLAVYNEQF
>TRBV28|12|TRBJ2-7
VSRTGGDAYEQY
>TRBV10-3|15|TRBJ2-3
ATQEGGRFRITDTQY
>TRBV4-1|11|TRBJ2-1
ASSQGQGDEQF